This TCR beta chain was sequenced for a study of T cell changes during pregnancy in multiple sclerosis. Regarding this clone: The junction differs from germline at one of its ends, possibly a read error.

TCRdb's copy holds only in-frame clones and misses some; the assay was immunoSEQ multiplex PCR. The table has some 26,000 clones, roughly 89% seen once. Germline values: CDR1 LGHNT, CDR2 FRNRAP. CDR3 size: 12 residues. Here the sequenced sample was CD4+ T cells from peripheral blood mononuclear cells, taken in the first trimester of pregnancy. The sequence derives from a female donor in good health, enrolled as a control in a pregnancy study. The rearrangement links TRBV12-5 to TRBJ1-1, with 8 bases lining up with TRBD1. The CDR3 DNA follows: TGTGCTAGTGGTTTGGACCAGGGGGCCCCTCTCTTT. This sequence encodes CASGLDQGAPLF.